This is a list of T cell receptor beta chains from one sample in a study of blood T cell repertoires in COVID-19. Clones were sequenced by immunoSEQ multiplex PCR, and TCRdb holds only the in-frame ones, with some missing. The sample has about 130,000 clones, more than 75% seen once. The sequenced sample was peripheral blood. These receptors all come from a woman aged 60-70 years with acute or convalescent COVID-19. CDR3s include the opening cysteine and the closing phenylalanine or tryptophan. D genes are given only for firm matches. A row's size may be missing; if present it is once, few, many or a size class.

len: 14
abundance: .
v_gene: TRBV2
j_gene: TRBJ1-3
d_gene: TRBD1
CDR3nt: TGTGCCAGCATTACAGGGGGCATTGGAAACACCATATATTTT
CDR3aa: CASITGGIGNTIYF

len: 15
abundance: .
v_gene: TRBV4-1
j_gene: TRBJ1-3
d_gene: TRBD1
CDR3nt: TGCGCCAGCAGCCCTAAAGGGACAGGGGGAAACACCATATATTTT
CDR3aa: CASSPKGTGGNTIYF

len: 15
abundance: .
v_gene: TRBV9
j_gene: TRBJ1-6
d_gene: .
CDR3nt: TGTGCCAGCAGCGTAGTCGGTCAGGGGAATTCACCCCTCCACTTT
CDR3aa: CASSVVGQGNSPLHF

len: 16
abundance: once
v_gene: TRBV27
j_gene: TRBJ1-6
d_gene: TRBD1
CDR3nt: TGTGCCAGCAGTCTAGGGACAGGGTTGAATAATTCACCCCTCCACTTT
CDR3aa: CASSLGTGLNNSPLHF

len: 14
abundance: .
v_gene: TRBV19
j_gene: TRBJ1-1
d_gene: .
CDR3nt: TGTGCCAGTAGTATAGCACTGGTGAACACTGAAGCTTTCTTT
CDR3aa: CASSIALVNTEAFF

len: 17
abundance: .
v_gene: TRBV3-1/TRBV3-2
j_gene: TRBJ1-1
d_gene: .
CDR3nt: TGTGCCAGCAGCCCCCAGAGGGTCGCTCCTCTGAACACTGAAGCTTTCTTT
CDR3aa: CASSPQRVAPLNTEAFF

len: 15
abundance: .
v_gene: TRBV5-4
j_gene: TRBJ1-6
d_gene: TRBD1
CDR3nt: TGTGCCAGCAGCTTGGAGAGGGGGCGGGATTCACCCCTCCACTTT
CDR3aa: CASSLERGRDSPLHF

len: 16
abundance: .
v_gene: TRBV28
j_gene: TRBJ1-4
d_gene: .
CDR3nt: TGTGCCAGCAGCCCGGCCCTTCTGGGCCCTAATGAAAAACTGTTTTTT
CDR3aa: CASSPALLGPNEKLFF

len: 15
abundance: once
v_gene: TRBV29-1
j_gene: TRBJ1-1
d_gene: .
CDR3nt: TGCAGCGTTGAAGATCTGGGGGGGGCCAATACTGAAGCTTTCTTT
CDR3aa: CSVEDLGGANTEAFF

len: 15
abundance: .
v_gene: TRBV5-1
j_gene: TRBJ1-1
d_gene: TRBD1
CDR3nt: TGCGCCAGCAGCTGGGGGACAGGGACGAACACTGAAGCTTTCTTT
CDR3aa: CASSWGTGTNTEAFF

len: 16
abundance: .
v_gene: TRBV19
j_gene: TRBJ1-1
d_gene: .
CDR3nt: TGTGCCAGTAGTCCCAGACAGGCAGGGGTGAACACTGAAGCTTTCTTT
CDR3aa: CASSPRQAGVNTEAFF

len: 14
abundance: .
v_gene: TRBV27
j_gene: TRBJ1-2
d_gene: .
CDR3nt: TGTGCCAGCAGTTTAAGTCTCAGGGATCAGGGCTACACCTTC
CDR3aa: CASSLSLRDQGYTF

len: 14
abundance: .
v_gene: TRBV5-1
j_gene: TRBJ2-5
d_gene: .
CDR3nt: TGCGCCAGCAGCTTATCGGGGAACCAAGAGACCCAGTACTTC
CDR3aa: CASSLSGNQETQYF

len: 14
abundance: few
v_gene: TRBV7-2
j_gene: TRBJ1-1
d_gene: TRBD1
CDR3nt: TGTGCCAGCAGCTATCGGACAGGGCACACTGAAGCTTTCTTT
CDR3aa: CASSYRTGHTEAFF

len: 16
abundance: .
v_gene: TRBV28
j_gene: TRBJ2-2
d_gene: TRBD2
CDR3nt: TGTGCCAGCAAGCTAGCGGGAGGTGGAAACACCGGGGAGCTGTTTTTT
CDR3aa: CASKLAGGGNTGELFF

len: 15
abundance: .
v_gene: TRBV7-9
j_gene: TRBJ1-1
d_gene: TRBD1
CDR3nt: TGTGCCAGCAGCTCCGGGACAGGGGTGAACACTGAAGCTTTCTTT
CDR3aa: CASSSGTGVNTEAFF

len: 17
abundance: .
v_gene: TRBV24-1
j_gene: TRBJ2-3
d_gene: TRBD2
CDR3nt: TGTGCCACCAGTAAGACTCCGGGACTAGAAGGATCCGATACGCAGTATTTT
CDR3aa: CATSKTPGLEGSDTQYF

len: 15
abundance: .
v_gene: TRBV7-8
j_gene: TRBJ1-5
d_gene: .
CDR3nt: TGTGCCAGCAGCCCGGACAGTGTTGGCAATCAGCCCCAGCATTTT
CDR3aa: CASSPDSVGNQPQHF

len: 14
abundance: .
v_gene: TRBV30
j_gene: TRBJ1-1
d_gene: .
CDR3nt: TGTGCCTGGAGTGTTACAAGGCCGGGCACTGAAGCTTTCTTT
CDR3aa: CAWSVTRPGTEAFF

len: 16
abundance: .
v_gene: TRBV19
j_gene: TRBJ1-4
d_gene: TRBD1
CDR3nt: TGTGCCAGTAGTATGGGACAGGCGGTACCTAATGAAAAACTGTTTTTT
CDR3aa: CASSMGQAVPNEKLFF

len: 16
abundance: .
v_gene: TRBV18
j_gene: TRBJ2-1
d_gene: TRBD2
CDR3nt: TGTGCCAGCTCACCGGGGACTAGCGGGACCTACAATGAGCAGTTCTTC
CDR3aa: CASSPGTSGTYNEQFF

len: 14
abundance: .
v_gene: TRBV7-9
j_gene: TRBJ1-5
d_gene: .
CDR3nt: TGTGCCAGCAGCTTAGATGGGCAGTTTCAGCCCCAGCATTTT
CDR3aa: CASSLDGQFQPQHF

len: 20
abundance: .
v_gene: TRBV30
j_gene: TRBJ1-2
d_gene: TRBD1
CDR3nt: TGTGCCTGGAGTGTAAGGGCCGGGACAGGGGGCCTCCCTATACCCTATGGCTACACCTTC
CDR3aa: CAWSVRAGTGGLPIPYGYTF

len: 15
abundance: .
v_gene: TRBV3-1/TRBV3-2
j_gene: TRBJ1-2
d_gene: .
CDR3nt: TGTGCCAGCAGCCCGACCGACAGGTCTAACTATGGCTACACCTTC
CDR3aa: CASSPTDRSNYGYTF

len: 14
abundance: .
v_gene: TRBV7-9
j_gene: TRBJ1-5
d_gene: .
CDR3nt: TGTGCCAGCAGCCAACAGGGAAGCAATCAGCCCCAGCATTTT
CDR3aa: CASSQQGSNQPQHF

len: 15
abundance: .
v_gene: TRBV2
j_gene: TRBJ2-7
d_gene: TRBD2
CDR3nt: TGTGCCAGCAGTGAAGCGAAGGGACTAGCTTACGAGCAGTACTTC
CDR3aa: CASSEAKGLAYEQYF

len: 15
abundance: .
v_gene: TRBV6-5
j_gene: TRBJ1-2
d_gene: TRBD1
CDR3nt: TGTGCCAGCAGTTACCTGGGACAGGGAAACTATGGCTACACCTTC
CDR3aa: CASSYLGQGNYGYTF

len: 15
abundance: .
v_gene: TRBV5-8
j_gene: TRBJ2-2
d_gene: .
CDR3nt: TGTGCCAGCAGCCCTATCGCATCGAACACCGGGGAGCTGTTTTTT
CDR3aa: CASSPIASNTGELFF

len: 13
abundance: few
v_gene: TRBV28
j_gene: TRBJ1-4
d_gene: TRBD1
CDR3nt: TGTGCCACATCCGGGACAGGGGTGGTAAAACTGTTTTTT
CDR3aa: CATSGTGVVKLFF

len: 17
abundance: .
v_gene: TRBV14
j_gene: TRBJ1-4
d_gene: TRBD1
CDR3nt: TGTGCCAGCAGCCAAAGACAGGGAGTTAAGGCTAATGAAAAACTGTTTTTT
CDR3aa: CASSQRQGVKANEKLFF

len: 14
abundance: .
v_gene: TRBV29-1
j_gene: TRBJ1-1
d_gene: .
CDR3nt: TGCAGCGTTGTGTTTTCAGGCTGGGAGGCTGAAGCTTTCTTT
CDR3aa: CSVVFSGWEAEAFF

len: 12
abundance: .
v_gene: TRBV4-1
j_gene: TRBJ1-1
d_gene: .
CDR3nt: TGCGCCAGCAGAGAGGCAGGGACTGAAGCTTTCTTT
CDR3aa: CASREAGTEAFF

len: 13
abundance: .
v_gene: TRBV19
j_gene: TRBJ1-2
d_gene: .
CDR3nt: TGTGCCAGTAGCATCGCAGGGGACTATGGCTACACCTTC
CDR3aa: CASSIAGDYGYTF

len: 14
abundance: .
v_gene: TRBV11-2
j_gene: TRBJ2-5
d_gene: TRBD1
CDR3nt: TGTGCCAGCAGCCGCACAGGGGGCGTAGAGACCCAGTACTTC
CDR3aa: CASSRTGGVETQYF

len: 17
abundance: .
v_gene: TRBV13
j_gene: TRBJ2-2
d_gene: TRBD2
CDR3nt: TGTGCCAGCAGCTTAGAACTAGCGGGAGTCGGGGCCGGGGAGCTGTTTTTT
CDR3aa: CASSLELAGVGAGELFF

len: 17
abundance: .
v_gene: TRBV4-2
j_gene: TRBJ1-3
d_gene: TRBD1
CDR3nt: TGTGCCAGCAGCCAGGGGCGGGACAGGGGCTCTGGAAACACCATATATTTT
CDR3aa: CASSQGRDRGSGNTIYF

len: 15
abundance: .
v_gene: TRBV6-5
j_gene: TRBJ2-1
d_gene: TRBD2
CDR3nt: TGTGCCAGCAGTCTGATTAGCGGGTCCTACAATGAGCAGTTCTTC
CDR3aa: CASSLISGSYNEQFF

len: 14
abundance: few
v_gene: TRBV5-1
j_gene: TRBJ1-2
d_gene: TRBD1
CDR3nt: TGCGCCAGCAGCACGACAGGGTCCGGCTATGGCTACACCTTC
CDR3aa: CASSTTGSGYGYTF

len: 13
abundance: once
v_gene: TRBV19
j_gene: TRBJ1-2
d_gene: TRBD1
CDR3nt: TGTGCCAGTAGGCGAGGACAGGACTATGGCTACACCTTC
CDR3aa: CASRRGQDYGYTF

len: 15
abundance: .
v_gene: TRBV4-2
j_gene: TRBJ1-5
d_gene: .
CDR3nt: TGTGCCAGCAGCCAAGAGGACATGGGGAATCAGCCCCAGCATTTT
CDR3aa: CASSQEDMGNQPQHF

len: 16
abundance: .
v_gene: TRBV18
j_gene: TRBJ1-3
d_gene: .
CDR3nt: TGTGCCAGCTCACGCGGACAGACGAGCTCTGGAAACACCATATATTTT
CDR3aa: CASSRGQTSSGNTIYF

len: 17
abundance: .
v_gene: TRBV12-5
j_gene: TRBJ2-3
d_gene: TRBD2
CDR3nt: TGTGCTAGTGCCCTTAGCGGGAGTGGGACTAGCACAGATACGCAGTATTTT
CDR3aa: CASALSGSGTSTDTQYF

len: 16
abundance: .
v_gene: TRBV28
j_gene: TRBJ2-1
d_gene: .
CDR3nt: TGTGCCAGCAGTTCCACCGACAGAGACTTCAACAATGAGCAGTTCTTC
CDR3aa: CASSSTDRDFNNEQFF

len: 16
abundance: .
v_gene: TRBV5-1
j_gene: TRBJ1-1
d_gene: .
CDR3nt: TGCGCCAGCAGCTTGGGTACGGTGCCTGTGAACACTGAAGCTTTCTTT
CDR3aa: CASSLGTVPVNTEAFF

len: 13
abundance: few
v_gene: TRBV12-3/TRBV12-4
j_gene: TRBJ1-5
d_gene: .
CDR3nt: TGTGCCAGCACCGCGTCAAGGGGACAGCCCCAGCATTTT
CDR3aa: CASTASRGQPQHF

len: 13
abundance: .
v_gene: TRBV28
j_gene: TRBJ1-1
d_gene: .
CDR3nt: TGTGCCAGCAGTCCGGGGTCCTTCACTGAAGCTTTCTTT
CDR3aa: CASSPGSFTEAFF

len: 16
abundance: .
v_gene: TRBV18
j_gene: TRBJ1-6
d_gene: TRBD1
CDR3nt: TGTGCCAGCTCACCTCAGGGACAGGGAGGCAATTCACCCCTCCACTTT
CDR3aa: CASSPQGQGGNSPLHF

len: 13
abundance: .
v_gene: TRBV25-1
j_gene: TRBJ1-2
d_gene: TRBD1
CDR3nt: TGTGCCAGCACCCCCGGGACAGCCTATGGCTACACCTTC
CDR3aa: CASTPGTAYGYTF

len: 17
abundance: .
v_gene: TRBV4-2
j_gene: TRBJ2-3
d_gene: TRBD2
CDR3nt: TGTGCCAGCAGCCAAGCCGGGACTAGCGGGAACACAGATACGCAGTATTTT
CDR3aa: CASSQAGTSGNTDTQYF

len: 13
abundance: .
v_gene: TRBV7-6
j_gene: TRBJ2-1
d_gene: TRBD1
CDR3nt: TGTGCCAGCTCGGGGGGACAGGGCTATGAGCAGTTCTTC
CDR3aa: CASSGGQGYEQFF

len: 15
abundance: .
v_gene: TRBV9
j_gene: TRBJ2-2
d_gene: TRBD1
CDR3nt: TGTGCCAGCGGAGGAACAGGGGCCGTACCCGGGGAGCTGTTTTTT
CDR3aa: CASGGTGAVPGELFF

len: 14
abundance: few
v_gene: TRBV7-9
j_gene: TRBJ1-1
d_gene: .
CDR3nt: TGTGCCAGCAGCTTAGTGAGCGCGGGCACTGAAGCTTTCTTT
CDR3aa: CASSLVSAGTEAFF

len: 16
abundance: .
v_gene: TRBV5-4
j_gene: TRBJ1-1
d_gene: .
CDR3nt: TGTGCCAGCAGCTTGGCGGAGCTGACAGGGAACACTGAAGCTTTCTTT
CDR3aa: CASSLAELTGNTEAFF

len: 14
abundance: .
v_gene: TRBV6-5
j_gene: TRBJ1-2
d_gene: TRBD1
CDR3nt: TGTGCCAGCAGTTACTCGAGACAGGGCCCTTTTCTCACCTTC
CDR3aa: CASSYSRQGPFLTF

len: 19
abundance: .
v_gene: TRBV18
j_gene: TRBJ2-6
d_gene: TRBD1
CDR3nt: TGTGCCAGCTCAGTACTACAGGGGGATAGCAGCTCTGGGGCCAACGTCCTGACTTTC
CDR3aa: CASSVLQGDSSSGANVLTF

len: 13
abundance: .
v_gene: TRBV6-1
j_gene: TRBJ1-2
d_gene: TRBD1
CDR3nt: TGTGCCAGCAGTGACAGGGGGCGAAGTGGCTACACCTTC
CDR3aa: CASSDRGRSGYTF

len: 14
abundance: few
v_gene: TRBV9
j_gene: TRBJ1-2
d_gene: .
CDR3nt: TGTGCCAGCAGCGTAGGCACGACAGACTATGGCTACACCTTC
CDR3aa: CASSVGTTDYGYTF

len: 15
abundance: .
v_gene: TRBV7-9
j_gene: TRBJ2-1
d_gene: TRBD1
CDR3nt: TGTGCCAGCAGCCCTGCTGGGACAGGGTATCATGAGCAGTTCTTC
CDR3aa: CASSPAGTGYHEQFF

len: 13
abundance: .
v_gene: TRBV2
j_gene: TRBJ2-5
d_gene: .
CDR3nt: TGTGCCACCCGGGGACTCCCGGGGGAGACCCAGTACTTC
CDR3aa: CATRGLPGETQYF